This T cell receptor beta chain was identified in a study of T cell clonotyping in hematopoietic cell transplantation. As concerns this clone: Its antigen is as yet unknown.

Produced via immunoSEQ multiplex PCR; TCRdb's table is partial and in-frame only. The repertoire holds under 45,000 clones, with 85% to 95% as singletons. Time point here: recipient sample about 28 days before transplant, after cytoreduction. Study-level points and caveats: At the given depth, recipient repertoires were over 97% de novo clonotypes.

CDR1 and CDR2 (germline): SGHRS, YFSETQ. The CDR3 is 14 amino acids. Trimming left V 1 base short and J 4 bases short, with 10 bases between. The sequence came from a man in his forties or fifties with chronic myeloid leukemia. Some clones in this sample may be carry-over from other donors' samples. Specimen: peripheral blood mononuclear cells, collected before stem cell transplant. The chain combines TRBV5-1 with TRBJ2-3; no reliable D call. In DNA, the CDR3 is TGCGCCAGCAGCTTGAGTGCAGAAGCAGATACGCAGTATTTT. It codes for CASSLSAEADTQYF.